Listed here are 26 T cell receptor beta chains from one sample, sequenced in a study of cytomegalovirus exposure and HLA in healthy donors. Researchers ran the PCR with 60 Vbeta and 13 Jbeta primers. TCRdb keeps only in-frame clones here, not all; method: immunoSEQ multiplex PCR. There are over 150,000 clones in the sample; 81% occur only once, and under 2% lies in the top ten. The sample comprised PBMCs. The source is a woman younger than 35 in good health and CMV-seronegative.

This chain connects TRBV5-1 to TRBJ1-1, with D tentatively TRBD1 (5 bases). Per germline, CDR1 SGHRS and CDR2 YFSETQ. The CDR3 totals 16 residues. The V end was cut by 1 base, the J end by 4 bases, with 17 bases between. CDR3 nucleotides: TGCGCCAGCAGCTTGAGTTTGGGAGGGACGAGCACTGAAGCTTTCTTT. It translates to CASSLSLGGTSTEAFF.

In its sample, this clone was seen a few times. The V call is TRBV9, the J call TRBJ1-2; TRBD1 aligns across 9 bases. Trimming cost V 0 bases and J 5 bases; bases outside gene matches: 5. The CDR3 length is 15 residues. From germline, CDR1 is SGDLS and CDR2 YYNGEE. CDR3 sequence reads: CASSVAWGTGYGYTF. CDR3 coding DNA: TGTGCCAGCAGCGTAGCCTGGGGGACAGGGTATGGCTACACCTTC.

This sequence joins TRBV28 and TRBJ2-7; TRBD2 is a possible D gene (5 bases). V was trimmed by 1 base and J by 5 bases, leaving 24 bases between them. Germline V gene sequence: CDR1 MDHEN, CDR2 SYDVKM. The CDR3 is 18 residues long. The CDR3 nucleotides read TGTGCCAGCAGTTTATTCGATGTGAAGCGACCCGAGGGCCACGAGCAGTACTTC. Translation: CASSLFDVKRPEGHEQYF.

V is TRBV18 and J is TRBJ2-1; 7 bases fit TRBD1. Trimming removed 3 bases from V and 3 bases from J; junction bases left unmatched: 11. This CDR3 region has 17 residues. Germline assignment: CDR1 KGHSH and CDR2 LQKENI. CDR3 coding DNA: TGTGCCAGCTCACCCTTGGATGAAGGGGGCATCTACAATGAGCAGTTCTTC. Its translation: CASSPLDEGGIYNEQFF.

A single count supports this clone. The chain links TRBV5-1 to TRBJ2-7; 10 bases map to TRBD1. The CDR3 runs 13 residues. The V gene end was trimmed by 5 bases and the J gene end by 4 bases; junction bases not matched to a gene: 3. CDR1 SGHRS and CDR2 YFSETQ come from the germline V gene. The CDR3 nucleotides are TGCGCCAGCAGGACGGACAGGGGGTACGAGCAGTACTTC. Translated, it gives CASRTDRGYEQYF.

The V and J genes are TRBV18 and TRBJ1-2; 8 positions match TRBD1. CDR1 and CDR2 (germline): KGHSH, LQKENI. The J segment lost 7 bases and the V segment lost 2 bases, leaving 12 bases of the junction unmatched. This CDR3 comprises 16 residues. The CDR3 reads CASSPDHDRGAGGYTF. The DNA of the CDR3 is TGTGCCAGCTCACCAGATCATGACAGGGGCGCCGGTGGCTACACCTTC. The full variable domain, its missing parts supplied by reference TRBV18 and TRBJ1-2, is NAGVMQNPRHLVRRRGQEARLRCSPMKGHSHVYWYRQLPEEGLKFMVYLQKENIIDESGMPKERFSAEFPKEGPSILRIQQVVRGDSAAYFCASSPDHDRGAGGYTFGSGTRLTVV.

This clone is labeled as medium-sized (0.01 to 0.1%). The genes are TRBV5-6 and TRBJ1-1; perhaps TRBD1 as D (5 bases). V was pared by 0 bases and J by 5 bases, with 8 bases between. The CDR3 covers 13 residues. The germline gives CDR1 SGHDT, CDR2 YYEEEE. CDR3 sequence reads: CASSLEGVTEAFF. In DNA, the CDR3 is TGTGCCAGCAGCTTGGAAGGGGTAACTGAAGCTTTCTTT.

This clone appeared a few times. V gene TRBV21-1 combines with J gene TRBJ1-1. TRBV21-1 is a pseudogene locus. This CDR3 has 15 amino acids. Here the CDR3 DNA reads TGTGCCAGCAGCAAAGGTGGTGAAAGAGTAACTGAAGCTTTCTTT. The encoded protein is CASSKGGERVTEAFF.

The J gene is TRBJ1-2, the V gene TRBV18; D gene unclear. The length of the CDR3 is 12 residues. V was cut by 2 bases and J by 5 bases, with 6 bases left in between. Germline CDR1 and CDR2: KGHSH and LQKENI. The CDR3 sequence is CASSPTEYGYTF. In DNA, the CDR3 is TGTGCCAGCTCACCAACCGAGTATGGCTACACCTTC.

The V call is TRBV29-1, the J call TRBJ2-2; unclear D gene. Trimming stripped 2 bases from V and 4 bases from J, with 17 bases between. In germline, CDR1 is SQVTM, CDR2 ANQGSEA. The CDR3 is made up of 16 amino acids. The CDR3 DNA sequence: TGCAGCGTTGAAATACCCAGTCCTAGGAGCACCGGGGAGCTGTTTTTT. This sequence encodes CSVEIPSPRSTGELFF.

This clone showed up just a few times. The rearrangement links TRBV29-1 to TRBJ2-5; TRBD1 matches at 8 bases. The ends lost 7 bases at V and 4 bases at J; junction bases unmatched: 8. The CDR3 is 13 amino acids. Per germline, CDR1 SQVTM and CDR2 ANQGSEA. The CDR3 region has the DNA TGCAGCGGATTGGACAGGGTCGGAGAGACCCAGTACTTC. It is translated as CSGLDRVGETQYF.

J is TRBJ1-2 and V is TRBV4-1, with D possibly matching TRBD1 (6 bases). This CDR3 spans 15 amino acids. V was shortened by 4 bases and J by 2 bases, with 14 bases between the two germline ends. Germline CDR1 MGHRA, CDR2 YSYEKL. For the CDR3, the DNA is TGCGCCAGCAGCCGAGCACCAACAGGGAACTATGGCTACACCTTC. Its translation: CASSRAPTGNYGYTF.

The rearrangement links TRBV6-1 to TRBJ1-1, with 7 bases lining up with TRBD1. This CDR3 is 15 amino acids long. V lost 8 bases to trimming and J lost 5 bases; unmatched junction nucleotides: 14. Germline CDR1 reads MNHNS; CDR2 reads SASEGT. The DNA of the CDR3 is TGTGCCAGCCAGACCAGGGGGAGCGGAGGGACTGAAGCTTTCTTT. It encodes CASQTRGSGGTEAFF.

The chain joins TRBV11-2 to TRBJ2-3, with 8 bases that match TRBD1. The germline V gene has CDR1 SGHAT and CDR2 FQNNGV. The J segment lost 1 base and the V segment lost 6 bases, leaving 3 bases of the junction unmatched. CDR3 length equals 14 residues. The CDR3 sequence: CASRRGQGTDTQYF. CDR3 DNA sequence: TGTGCCAGCAGACGGGGACAGGGCACAGATACGCAGTATTTT.

This sequence joins TRBV10-3 and TRBJ2-3, with a possible D match to TRBD2 (6 bases). This CDR3 has 16 residues. Looked up from germline, CDR1 is ENHRY and CDR2 is SYGVKD. Trimming removed 4 bases from V and 4 bases from J, with 18 bases in between. The chain's CDR3 is CAISGGALNLADTQYF. The DNA of the CDR3 is TGTGCCATCAGTGGCGGGGCCCTTAATTTAGCAGATACGCAGTATTTT.

The chain has TRBV6-6 and TRBJ1-4, with TRBD1 as a possible D gene (6 bases). The CDR3 length is 15 residues. The V gene's germline CDR1 is MNHNY and CDR2 SVGAGI (reference sequence). The ends were cut back, 2 bases at V and 8 bases at J, with 15 bases in the middle. The CDR3 spells CASSYEETGYEKLFF. In DNA, the CDR3 is TGTGCCAGCAGTTACGAAGAGACAGGTTACGAAAAACTGTTTTTT.

V usage is TRBV19 and J usage is TRBJ2-2; possibly TRBD2 for D (5 bases). Germline values: CDR1 LNHDA, CDR2 SQIVND (reference sequence). This CDR3 is 12 amino acids long. V gave up 6 bases and J gave up 6 bases, with 8 bases separating them. In DNA form, the CDR3 reads TGTGCCAGTAGACTAGGATCCGGGGAGCTGTTTTTT. Encoded protein: CASRLGSGELFF.

The DNA for the CDR3 is TGTGCCAGCAGTTACCCCGGGACAGGGGGCTCCGAGCAGTACTTC. Translation gives CASSYPGTGGSEQYF. This chain joins TRBV6-5 and TRBJ2-7; 12 nucleotides line up with TRBD1. Germline CDR1 MNHEY, CDR2 SVGAGI. The V segment lost 2 bases and the J segment 6 bases; nucleotides outside the gene matches: 5. The CDR3 totals 15 residues.

The chain combines TRBV28 with TRBJ2-5; 7 bases fit TRBD1. Germline-derived CDR1 and CDR2 are MDHEN and SYDVKM. Trimming removed 6 bases from V and 5 bases from J; junction bases left unmatched: 9. This CDR3 is built from 14 residues. CDR3 nucleotide sequence: TGTGCCAGCAGCCCGGGACAGATAGGGGAGACCCAGTACTTC. Amino acid sequence: CASSPGQIGETQYF.

The chain combines TRBV18 with TRBJ2-5; possibly TRBD2 for D (5 bases). The CDR3 totals 16 residues. The ends were cut back, 3 bases at V and 0 bases at J, with 14 bases in the middle. Germline CDR1 KGHSH, CDR2 LQKENI. The CDR3 DNA follows: TGTGCCAGCTCACCCCGAGGGTCAGGCCACCAAGAGACCCAGTACTTC. It codes for CASSPRGSGHQETQYF.

This clone has just one count. The CDR3 protein is CATSRGGARETQYF. In DNA, the CDR3 is TGTGCCACCAGCAGGGGCGGGGCGAGAGAGACCCAGTACTTC. This chain joins TRBV15 and TRBJ2-5; D is possibly TRBD2 (6 bases). The V end lost 3 bases, the J end lost 4 bases, and 12 bases lay between the germline ends. Germline V gives CDR1 LNHNV, CDR2 YYDKDF (reference sequence). The CDR3 consists of 14 residues.

The chain links TRBV5-1 to TRBJ1-2; 7 nucleotides agree with TRBD1. Unmatched junction bases numbered 10, after V lost 4 bases and J lost 7 bases. CDR3 length: 14 amino acids. CDR1 is SGHRS, CDR2 YFSETQ, per germline. CDR3 DNA: TGCGCCAGCAGCCCCCGGACAGGCCAGGGTGGCTACACCTTC. This encodes CASSPRTGQGGYTF.

V and J are TRBV11-2 and TRBJ1-2, with TRBD1 matching 10 bases. V lost 6 bases to trimming and J lost 3 bases; unmatched junction nucleotides: 4. Germline V gene data show CDR1 as SGHAT and CDR2 as FQNNGV. The CDR3 spans 14 residues. The CDR3 loop is CASRPDRGHYGYTF. In DNA, the CDR3 is TGTGCCAGCAGACCAGACAGGGGGCACTATGGCTACACCTTC.

The chain recombines TRBV25-1 with TRBJ2-5, with 7 bases lining up with TRBD2. The CDR3 extends over 17 amino acids. Germline values: CDR1 MGHDK, CDR2 SYGVNS. The V segment lost 0 bases and the J segment 2 bases; nucleotides outside the gene matches: 9. The CDR3 DNA reads TGTGCCAGCAGTGAATATGGGGGGGGTCTGCGGCAAGAGACCCAGTACTTC. Translated, it gives CASSEYGGGLRQETQYF. Variable domain in full (rest from reference TRBV25-1 and TRBJ2-5): EADIYQTPRYLVIGTGKKITLECSQTMGHDKMYWYQQDPGMELHLIHYSYGVNSTEKGDLSSESTVSRIRTEHFPLTLESARPSHTSQYLCASSEYGGGLRQETQYFGPGTRLLVL.

The chain couples TRBV6-5 to TRBJ2-7; D is possibly TRBD1 (5 bases). With 5 bases removed from V and 4 bases from J, the gap between germline ends came to 12 bases. CDR1 is MNHEY and CDR2 is SVGAGI in the germline V gene. The CDR3 loop spans 13 amino acids. CDR3 in amino acids: CASSLTGQYEQYF. The DNA of the CDR3 is TGTGCCAGCAGTCTCACCGGACAATACGAGCAGTACTTC.

The chain carries TRBV7-3 and TRBJ2-3, with D perhaps matching TRBD2 (5 bases). Germline CDR1 is SGHTA and CDR2 is FQGTGA. The CDR3 is 14 residues long. V lost 2 bases, J lost 5 bases, and 11 bases lay in between. As DNA, the CDR3 is TGTGCCAGCAGCTTACGGCCCGGGATAGATACGCAGTATTTT. It is translated as CASSLRPGIDTQYF.